This section outlines one TCR beta chain sequence together with its context. Its antigen is still unknown. This sample was included in a study of cytomegalovirus exposure and HLA in healthy donors. The PCR ran on 60 Vbeta and 13 Jbeta primers. Clones were read by immunoSEQ multiplex PCR, and TCRdb kept only the in-frame ones, dropping some. In the table there are about 140,000 clones, roughly four fifths of which are singletons. Overall study findings and caveats: Among TCR beta chains of equal frequency, HLA-associated ones were more clonally expanded in a later analysis. In vitro confirmation showed a few CMV-associated chains to be CMV antigen specific. Earlier results showed most TCR beta V segments being productive about 90% or about 30% of the time. TCR beta V- and J-gene trimming was later associated with a missense DCLRE1C variant.

CDR3 length: 14 amino acids. V shed 4 bases, J shed 6 bases, and the junction held 9 bases outside the gene matches. CDR1 and CDR2 from the germline V gene are SGDLS and YYNGEE. This TCR derives from a female donor in good health and CMV-seronegative. Sequencing used PBMCs. V is TRBV9 and J is TRBJ1-1, with 7 bases lining up with TRBD1. The CDR3 region is CASSTVGGAAEAFF. The CDR3 DNA sequence: TGTGCCAGCAGCACTGTAGGGGGCGCAGCTGAAGCTTTCTTT.